Described below is a single T cell receptor beta chain sequence and its context. Methods used by the authors: Counts of nucleated cells, estimated from reference gene primer amplification, were obtained. Clones were read by immunoSEQ multiplex PCR, and TCRdb kept only the in-frame ones, dropping some. V and J calls plus clone size are reproduced from that table; the DNA served to infer D and trimming. The sample contains over 35,000 clones, 88% of which appear only once. This entry belongs to a study of blood T cell repertoires in COVID-19. Study overall: Acute and convalescent COVID-19 specimens originated in the United States, Italy and Spain. Nucleic acid was either cDNA or gDNA, and it came from T cells, B-cell-depleted T cells, or PBMCs.

Germline V gene data show CDR1 as DFQATT and CDR2 as SNEGSKA (reference sequence). The CDR3 has 11 residues. Trimming took 2 bases from V and 2 from J, leaving 4 bases between them. The origin of this receptor is a man aged 50-60 years with acute or convalescent COVID-19. The rearrangement joins TRBV20-1 to TRBJ2-7, with D hard to call. Sequenced material: peripheral blood. CDR3 bases: TGCAGTGCTAGATTAACCTACGAGCAGTACTTC. It encodes CSARLTYEQYF.